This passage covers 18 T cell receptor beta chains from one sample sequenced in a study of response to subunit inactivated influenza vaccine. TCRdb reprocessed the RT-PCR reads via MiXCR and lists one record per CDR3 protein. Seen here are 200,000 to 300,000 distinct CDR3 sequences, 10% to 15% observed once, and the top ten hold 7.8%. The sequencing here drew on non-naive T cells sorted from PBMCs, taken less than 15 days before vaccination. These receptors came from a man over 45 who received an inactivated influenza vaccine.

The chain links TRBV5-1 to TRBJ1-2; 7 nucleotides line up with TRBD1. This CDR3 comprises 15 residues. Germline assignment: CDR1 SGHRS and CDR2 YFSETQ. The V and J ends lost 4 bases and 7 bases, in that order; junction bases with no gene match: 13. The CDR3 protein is CASSPTTGQPVGYTF. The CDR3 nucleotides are TGCGCCAGCAGCCCGACCACGGGACAGCCAGTTGGCTACACCTTC.

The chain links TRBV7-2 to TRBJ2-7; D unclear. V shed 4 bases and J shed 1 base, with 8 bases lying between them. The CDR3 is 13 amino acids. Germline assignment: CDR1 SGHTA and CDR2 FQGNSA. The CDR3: CASSSPPSYEQYF. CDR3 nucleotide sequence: TGTGCCAGCAGCTCCCCCCCTTCCTACGAGCAGTACTTC.

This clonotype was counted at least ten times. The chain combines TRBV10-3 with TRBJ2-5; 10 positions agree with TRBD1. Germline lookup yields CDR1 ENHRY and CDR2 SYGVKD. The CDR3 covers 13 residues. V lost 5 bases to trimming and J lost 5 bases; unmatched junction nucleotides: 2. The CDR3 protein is CAISPGQGETQYF. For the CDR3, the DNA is TGTGCCATCAGTCCGGGACAGGGGGAGACCCAGTACTTC.

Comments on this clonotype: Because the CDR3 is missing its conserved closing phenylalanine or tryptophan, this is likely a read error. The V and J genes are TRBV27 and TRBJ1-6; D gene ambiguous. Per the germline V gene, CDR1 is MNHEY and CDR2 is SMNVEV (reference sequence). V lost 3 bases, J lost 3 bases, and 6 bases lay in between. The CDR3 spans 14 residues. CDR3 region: CASSLSIYNSPLHI. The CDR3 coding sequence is TGTGCCAGCAGTTTGAGTATCTATAATTCACCCCTCCACATT.

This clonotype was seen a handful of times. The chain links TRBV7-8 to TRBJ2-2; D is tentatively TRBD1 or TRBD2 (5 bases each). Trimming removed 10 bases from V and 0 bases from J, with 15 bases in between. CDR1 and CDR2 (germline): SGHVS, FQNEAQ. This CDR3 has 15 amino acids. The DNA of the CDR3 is TGTGCCACCCAATGGGGGTGGGCGAACACCGGGGAGCTGTTTTTT. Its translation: CATQWGWANTGELFF.

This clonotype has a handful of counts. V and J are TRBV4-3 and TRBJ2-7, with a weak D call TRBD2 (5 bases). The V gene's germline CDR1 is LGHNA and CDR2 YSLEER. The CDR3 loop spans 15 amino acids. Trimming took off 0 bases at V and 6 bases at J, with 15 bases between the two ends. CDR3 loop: CASSQDGSANGEQYF. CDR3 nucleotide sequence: TGCGCCAGCAGCCAAGATGGTAGCGCTAACGGCGAGCAGTACTTC.

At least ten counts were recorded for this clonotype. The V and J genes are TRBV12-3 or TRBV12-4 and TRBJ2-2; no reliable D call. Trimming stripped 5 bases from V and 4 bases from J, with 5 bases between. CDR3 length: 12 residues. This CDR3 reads CASSTGTGELFF. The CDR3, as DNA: TGTGCCAGCAGTACGGGCACCGGGGAGCTGTTTTTT.

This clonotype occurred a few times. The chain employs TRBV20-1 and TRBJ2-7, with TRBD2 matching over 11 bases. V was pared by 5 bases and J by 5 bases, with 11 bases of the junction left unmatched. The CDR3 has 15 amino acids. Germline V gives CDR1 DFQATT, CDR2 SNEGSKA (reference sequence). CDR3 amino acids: CSAYPGTSGRNEQYF. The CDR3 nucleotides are TGCAGTGCTTATCCCGGGACTAGCGGAAGGAACGAGCAGTACTTC.

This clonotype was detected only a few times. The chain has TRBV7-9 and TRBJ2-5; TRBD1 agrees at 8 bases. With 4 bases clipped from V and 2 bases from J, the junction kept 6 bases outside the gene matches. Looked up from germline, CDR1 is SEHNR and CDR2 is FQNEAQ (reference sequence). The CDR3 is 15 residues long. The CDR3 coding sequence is TGTGCCAGCAGCTCCCGGGACAGGCGGCAAGAGACCCAGTACTTC. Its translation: CASSSRDRRQETQYF. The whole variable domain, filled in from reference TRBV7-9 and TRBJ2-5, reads DTGVSQNPRHKITKRGQNVTFRCDPISEHNRLYWYRQTLGQGPEFLTYFQNEAQLEKSRLLSDRFSAERPKGSFSTLEIQRTEQGDSAMYLCASSSRDRRQETQYFGPGTRLLVL.

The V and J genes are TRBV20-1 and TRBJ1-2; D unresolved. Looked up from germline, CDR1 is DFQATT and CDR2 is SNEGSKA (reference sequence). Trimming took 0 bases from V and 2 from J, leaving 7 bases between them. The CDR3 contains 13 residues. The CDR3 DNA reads TGCAGTGCTAGAGATCCGGGCAACTATGGCTACACCTTC. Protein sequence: CSARDPGNYGYTF.

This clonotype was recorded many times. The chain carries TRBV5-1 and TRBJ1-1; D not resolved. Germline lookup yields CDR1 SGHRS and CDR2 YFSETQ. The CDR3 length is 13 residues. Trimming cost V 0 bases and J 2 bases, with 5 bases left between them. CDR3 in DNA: TGCGCCAGCAGCTTGGTCGTAAACACTGAAGCTTTCTTT. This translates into CASSLVVNTEAFF.

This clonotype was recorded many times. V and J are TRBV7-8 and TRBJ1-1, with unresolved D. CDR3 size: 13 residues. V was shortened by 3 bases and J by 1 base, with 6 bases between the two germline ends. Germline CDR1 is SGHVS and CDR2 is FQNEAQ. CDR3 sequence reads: CASSFSQNTEAFF. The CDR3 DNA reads TGTGCCAGCAGCTTCTCTCAGAACACTGAAGCTTTCTTT.

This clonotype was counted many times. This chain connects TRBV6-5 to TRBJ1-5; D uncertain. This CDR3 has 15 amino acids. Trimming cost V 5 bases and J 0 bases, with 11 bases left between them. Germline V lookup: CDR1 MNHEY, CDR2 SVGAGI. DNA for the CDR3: TGTGCCAGCAGTAACGGACGGAATAGCAATCAGCCCCAGCATTTT. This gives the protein CASSNGRNSNQPQHF.

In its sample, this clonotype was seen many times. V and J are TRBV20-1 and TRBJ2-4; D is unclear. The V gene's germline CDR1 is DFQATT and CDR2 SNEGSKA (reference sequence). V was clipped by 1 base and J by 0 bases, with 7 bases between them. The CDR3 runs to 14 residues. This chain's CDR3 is CSARASLAKNIQYF. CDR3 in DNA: TGCAGTGCTAGAGCCAGCTTAGCCAAAAACATTCAGTACTTC.

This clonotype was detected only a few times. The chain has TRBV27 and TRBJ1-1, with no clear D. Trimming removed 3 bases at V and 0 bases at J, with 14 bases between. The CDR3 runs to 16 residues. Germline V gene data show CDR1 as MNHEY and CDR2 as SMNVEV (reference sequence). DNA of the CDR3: TGTGCCAGCAGTTTTTGGGGTGGCGGGATGAACACTGAAGCTTTCTTT. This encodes CASSFWGGGMNTEAFF.

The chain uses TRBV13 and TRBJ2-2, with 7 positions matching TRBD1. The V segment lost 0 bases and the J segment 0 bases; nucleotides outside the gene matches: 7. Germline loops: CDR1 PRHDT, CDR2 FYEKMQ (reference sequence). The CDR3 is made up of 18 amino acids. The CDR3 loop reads CASSLGAVRGPNTGELFF. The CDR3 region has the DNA TGTGCCAGCAGCTTAGGTGCGGTGAGGGGGCCGAACACCGGGGAGCTGTTTTTT.

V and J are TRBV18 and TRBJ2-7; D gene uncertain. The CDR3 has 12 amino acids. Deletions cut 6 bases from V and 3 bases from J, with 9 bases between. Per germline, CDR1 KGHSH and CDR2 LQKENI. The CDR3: CASSLEFYEQYF. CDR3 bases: TGTGCCAGCTCCCTGGAGTTCTACGAGCAGTACTTC.

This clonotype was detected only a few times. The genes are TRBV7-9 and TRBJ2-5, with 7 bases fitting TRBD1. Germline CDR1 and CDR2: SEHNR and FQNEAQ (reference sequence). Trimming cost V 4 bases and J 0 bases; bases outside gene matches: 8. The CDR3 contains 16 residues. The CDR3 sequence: CASSSRTGLNQETQYF. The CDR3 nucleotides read TGTGCCAGCAGCTCACGGACAGGCTTAAACCAAGAGACCCAGTACTTC.